The present TCR beta chain was sequenced within a study of CD8 T cells in ankylosing spondylitis (dated by TCRdb to 2016 to 2017). With regard to the full study: The study set out to find disease-linked TCR variants by profiling T cell receptor beta repertoires in ankylosing spondylitis patients and healthy donors. Peripheral blood samples were taken, and synovial fluid was additionally collected from ankylosing spondylitis patients. In total, the full study cohort was made up of roughly 100 healthy donors and about two dozen ankylosing spondylitis patients.

Sequences KGHSH (CDR1) and LQKENI (CDR2) are obtained from the germline V gene. The CDR3 spans 13 residues, from the cysteine through the phenylalanine. Only the CDR3 part of the read is kept: 39 bases, read in frame from the first base. Broad study findings and their caveats: The disease-linked clones showed a CD8+ phenotype and occurred at relatively low frequencies in peripheral blood. Some motif variants were previously reported in synovial fluid and blood of reactive arthritis patients, suggesting common disease-initiation mechanisms. The disease-linked clones were reported as significantly enriched in matched synovial fluid samples from ankylosing spondylitis patients. Blood from ankylosing spondylitis patients appeared to be characterized by a TCR beta motif composed of 7 to 9 highly homologous amino acid variants.

TCRdb shows the sequencer as Illumina HiSeq 2500. Quantitative 5'-RACE with molecular barcodes was used to prepare TCR beta libraries. The authors' pipeline ran thus. A new computational method based on a probabilistic model of VDJ rearrangement was used to identify disease-linked TCR variants. Through fastp at Q25 and MiXCR, TCRdb rebuilt clones from the public reads, retaining in-frame beta chains. A single entry per CDR3 protein holds the most common genes and DNA from its merged rows. TCRdb's processing, not the authors', yielded these V and J calls. The sample contains roughly 100,000 distinct CDR3 sequences, over 6.5% of them found a single time. The ten most abundant clones make up 9.9% of the sample. In the case of this clonotype: The antigen it recognizes is unknown. At one of its ends the junction is not consistent with the germline gene, which may arise from a read error.

This clonotype was obtained from a male donor with ankylosing spondylitis or in good health (not recorded which). The sequence is built from TRBV18 and TRBJ2-1; too little of a D gene remains to name it. The sample was blood, either unsorted or a sorted T cell fraction (not recorded which). The DNA sequence is TGTGCCAGCTCACCAGGAGAATACACTGAGCAGTTCTTC. This gives the protein CASSPGEYTEQFF.